Shown below are 25 T cell receptor beta chains from a single sample sequenced in a study of human thymus T cells. Assay used: immunoSEQ multiplex PCR; TCRdb lists only in-frame clones, some missing. The sample carries over 35,000 clones, 90% to 95% recorded once. Sequencing input: blood. Source of these receptors: a boy younger than two with a congenital heart defect but otherwise immunologically healthy.

This chain uses TRBV7-2 with TRBJ2-4; D is undetermined. V shed 0 bases and J shed 0 bases, with 9 bases lying between them. This CDR3 spans 16 amino acids. Germline V CDR1 and CDR2: SGHTA, FQGNSA. As DNA, the CDR3 is TGTGCCAGCAGCTTAGCTGAGTCGGGAGCCAAAAACATTCAGTACTTC. This gives the protein CASSLAESGAKNIQYF.

V and J are TRBV5-1 and TRBJ1-4; D unclear. The V gene's germline CDR1 is SGHRS and CDR2 YFSETQ. V was trimmed by 1 base and J by 1 base, leaving 5 bases between them. The CDR3 contains 14 residues. The chain's CDR3 is CASSLPGTNEKLFF. CDR3 DNA: TGCGCCAGCAGCTTGCCAGGAACTAATGAAAAACTGTTTTTT.

V is TRBV10-3 and J is TRBJ1-5, with TRBD1 identical over 9 bases. This CDR3 has 16 residues. J gave up 5 bases and V 2 bases, and 7 bases lay outside the gene matches. The germline V gene encodes CDR1 ENHRY and CDR2 SYGVKD. The CDR3 is CAISEVNRGRDQPQHF. The CDR3 bases are TGTGCCATCAGTGAGGTTAACAGGGGGCGTGATCAGCCCCAGCATTTT.

The V gene is TRBV4-1, the J gene TRBJ1-5; no firm D call. This CDR3 comprises 13 residues. Germline V gene lookup returns CDR1 MGHRA and CDR2 YSYEKL. The ends were cut back, 0 bases at V and 5 bases at J, with 5 bases in the middle. The DNA for the CDR3 is TGCGCCAGCAGCCAAGATAGGTATCAGCCCCAGCATTTT. This codes for CASSQDRYQPQHF.

The V call is TRBV18, the J call TRBJ2-7; D possibly corresponds to TRBD1 (6 bases). Germline CDR1 is KGHSH and CDR2 is LQKENI. The V end lost 6 bases, the J end lost 3 bases, and 9 bases lay between the germline ends. The CDR3 extends over 12 amino acids. The CDR3 is CASSRDNYEQYF. For the CDR3, the DNA is TGTGCCAGCTCCCGGGACAACTACGAGCAGTACTTC.

This chain connects TRBV18 to TRBJ2-2; D is tentatively TRBD1 or TRBD2 (5 bases each). The CDR3 extends over 15 amino acids. Trimming removed 3 bases from V and 6 bases from J, with 14 bases in between. The germline V gene has CDR1 KGHSH and CDR2 LQKENI. The CDR3: CASSPRGAEAGELFF. CDR3 coding DNA: TGTGCCAGCTCACCCCGAGGGGCGGAGGCCGGGGAGCTGTTTTTT.

V usage is TRBV9 and J usage is TRBJ1-4; 7 bases map to TRBD1. V lost 4 bases and J lost 7; bases outside the gene matches: 7. Germline V gene sequence: CDR1 SGDLS, CDR2 YYNGEE. CDR3 size: 14 residues. As DNA, the CDR3 is TGTGCCAGCAGCCCCCTTGACAGGGCTGAAAAACTGTTTTTT. Translated: CASSPLDRAEKLFF.

This clone was found once. The chain carries TRBV28 and TRBJ2-5; D remains ambiguous. CDR3 size: 10 residues. Germline CDR1 MDHEN, CDR2 SYDVKM. V was cut by 6 bases and J by 2 bases, with 1 base left in between. This chain's CDR3 is CASRQETQYF. CDR3 sequence (DNA): TGTGCCAGCAGACAAGAGACCCAGTACTTC. Using reference TRBV28 and TRBJ2-5 for the parts outside the CDR3, the full variable domain is DVKVTQSSRYLVKRTGEKVFLECVQDMDHENMFWYRQDPGLGLRLIYFSYDVKMKEKGDIPEGYSVSREKKERFSLILESASTNQTSMYLCASRQETQYFGPGTRLLVL.

The chain employs TRBV4-2 and TRBJ2-1, with 8 bases aligning to TRBD1. With V trimmed by 0 bases and J by 14 bases, 6 bases remained unmatched. CDR3 length: 13 residues. Germline V gene data show CDR1 as LGHNA and CDR2 as YNFKEQ. The CDR3 bases are TGTGCCAGCAGCCAAGATGGACAGGGCAAGGAGTTCTTC. Protein product: CASSQDGQGKEFF.

V and J are TRBV27 and TRBJ1-5; D is unresolved. The germline CDR1 and CDR2 sequences are MNHEY and SMNVEV (reference sequence). V lost 5 bases, J lost 6 bases, and 14 bases lay in between. The length of the CDR3 is 14 residues. This CDR3 is CASSPGGWGQPQHF. In nucleotides, the CDR3 is TGTGCCAGCAGTCCGGGAGGATGGGGTCAGCCCCAGCATTTT.

The V and J genes are TRBV5-4 and TRBJ1-3; 8 bases agree with TRBD1. The CDR3 is made up of 15 amino acids. Germline-derived CDR1 and CDR2 are SGHNT and YYREEE (reference sequence). Germline trimming cut 4 bases from V and 0 bases from J; bases unmatched to any gene: 3. The CDR3 loop reads CASSPDRGSGNTIYF. The CDR3 DNA sequence: TGTGCCAGCAGCCCTGACAGGGGCTCTGGAAACACCATATATTTT.

The rearrangement joins TRBV2 to TRBJ2-5, with 11 bases that match TRBD2. From germline, CDR1 is SNHLY and CDR2 FYNNEI. The V and J ends lost 5 bases and 5 bases, in that order; junction bases with no gene match: 7. This CDR3 has 15 amino acids. CDR3 nucleotides: TGTGCCAGCAGTCTTAGCGGGGGGGCCGGGGAGACCCAGTACTTC. Its translation: CASSLSGGAGETQYF. Looking up the rest from reference TRBV2 and TRBJ2-5 gives the full variable domain: EPEVTQTPSHQVTQMGQEVILRCVPISNHLYFYWYRQILGQKVEFLVSFYNNEISEKSEIFDDQFSVERPDGSNFTLKIRSTKLEDSAMYFCASSLSGGAGETQYFGPGTRLLVL.

The chain uses TRBV7-9 and TRBJ1-1; D not certain. Trimming pared 1 base from V and 1 base from J, leaving 22 bases between. The CDR3 sequence is 19 residues long. CDR1 is SEHNR and CDR2 is FQNEAQ in the germline V gene (reference sequence). CDR3 nucleotide sequence: TGTGCCAGCAGCTTAGGCGCCCGGGGTCGATTATTAGGGAACACTGAAGCTTTCTTT. Encoded protein: CASSLGARGRLLGNTEAFF. Filled out from reference TRBV7-9 and TRBJ1-1, the complete variable domain reads DTGVSQNPRHKITKRGQNVTFRCDPISEHNRLYWYRQTLGQGPEFLTYFQNEAQLEKSRLLSDRFSAERPKGSFSTLEIQRTEQGDSAMYLCASSLGARGRLLGNTEAFFGQGTRLTVV.

V usage is TRBV28 and J usage is TRBJ1-6; the D is unclear. Germline assignment: CDR1 MDHEN and CDR2 SYDVKM. The CDR3 runs 14 residues. The V end lost 1 base, the J end lost 4 bases, and 5 bases lay between the germline ends. As DNA, the CDR3 is TGTGCCAGCAGTTTATATGGGTATAATTCACCCCTCCACTTT. This translates into CASSLYGYNSPLHF.

The chain couples TRBV5-1 to TRBJ1-6; 11 bases align to TRBD1. CDR1 and CDR2 from the germline V gene are SGHRS and YFSETQ. The CDR3 consists of 15 residues. J gave up 8 bases and V 6 bases, and 7 bases lay outside the gene matches. In nucleotides, the CDR3 is TGCGCCAGCACTATGGACAGGGGGCCGGATTCACCCCTCCACTTT. Its translation is CASTMDRGPDSPLHF.

The rearrangement links TRBV27 to TRBJ2-1, with 8 bases matching TRBD2. The CDR3 covers 17 residues. Germline CDR1 and CDR2: MNHEY and SMNVEV (reference sequence). Unmatched junction bases numbered 11, after V lost 4 bases and J lost 3 bases. The CDR3: CASSSSKTSVVYNEQFF. Written as DNA, the CDR3 is TGTGCCAGCAGTTCATCAAAGACTAGCGTGGTCTACAATGAGCAGTTCTTC.

V gene TRBV10-2 combines with J gene TRBJ1-2; D ambiguous. This CDR3 is 12 amino acids long. V lost 0 bases, J lost 6 bases, and 5 bases lay in between. CDR1 is WSHSY and CDR2 is SAAADI in the germline V gene. In nucleotides, the CDR3 is TGCGCCAGCAGTGAGTCACGGGATGGCTACACCTTC. Translation: CASSESRDGYTF.

The chain carries TRBV6-1 and TRBJ1-6; D is unresolved. CDR1 and CDR2 (germline): MNHNS, SASEGT. The CDR3 sequence is 15 residues long. V shed 6 bases and J shed 8 bases, with 17 bases lying between them. CDR3 amino acids: CASRARRGFDSPLHF. The CDR3 coding sequence is TGTGCCAGCAGGGCTAGGAGAGGGTTTGATTCACCCCTCCACTTT.

The V call is TRBV27, the J call TRBJ1-2, with 9 bases that match TRBD1. Germline V CDR1 and CDR2: MNHEY, SMNVEV (reference sequence). There are 14 residues in the CDR3. The ends lost 3 bases at V and 4 bases at J; junction bases unmatched: 3. CDR3 amino acids: CASSFRTGAYGYTF. The CDR3 DNA follows: TGTGCCAGCAGTTTCAGGACAGGGGCCTATGGCTACACCTTC.

Concerning this clone itself: The junction differs from germline at one of its ends, possibly a read error. The chain couples TRBV7-8 to TRBJ2-3; D not certain. The CDR3 loop spans 15 amino acids. Per the germline V gene, CDR1 is SGHVS and CDR2 is FQNEAQ. The CDR3: CASTLETLSTDTQYF. CDR3 DNA: TGTGCCAGCACCTTAGAGACTTTAAGCACAGATACGCAGTATTTT.

The chain combines TRBV15 with TRBJ2-1; 9 positions match TRBD1. The CDR3 sequence is 15 residues long. Trimming took 2 bases from V and 6 from J; bases not matched to a gene: 5. Germline CDR1 reads LNHNV; CDR2 reads YYDKDF (reference sequence). The CDR3 DNA reads TGTGCCACCAGCAGATGGGACAGGGAAAGCAATGAGCAGTTCTTC. Its translation: CATSRWDRESNEQFF.

CDR3 amino acids: CASSRSGELFF. Here the CDR3 DNA reads TGTGCCAGCAGTCGGAGCGGGGAGCTGTTTTTT. The chain is built from TRBV28 and TRBJ2-2; D gene uncertain. Per the germline V gene, CDR1 is MDHEN and CDR2 is SYDVKM. The CDR3 covers 11 residues. V dropped 5 bases and J dropped 7 bases, with 5 bases sitting between them.

The chain employs TRBV18 and TRBJ1-6; 8 bases line up with TRBD1. From germline, CDR1 is KGHSH and CDR2 LQKENI. The V and J ends lost 5 bases and 0 bases, in that order; junction bases with no gene match: 3. This CDR3 region has 16 residues. DNA for the CDR3: TGTGCCAGCTCAAGACAGGGGAGCTCCTATAATTCACCCCTCCACTTT. It yields the protein CASSRQGSSYNSPLHF.

V and J are TRBV7-9 and TRBJ2-1, with D tentatively TRBD1 (5 bases). The length of the CDR3 is 16 residues. V gave up 4 bases and J gave up 10 bases, with 23 bases separating them. CDR1 is SEHNR, CDR2 FQNEAQ, per germline (reference sequence). CDR3 nucleotide sequence: TGTGCCAGCAGCTCCTCAATCGGCGGTGGGGCGTGGGAGCAGTTCTTC. This translates into CASSSSIGGGAWEQFF.

This clone came up once. The CDR3 sequence: CASRFGLAGADTQYF. CDR3 DNA: TGTGCCAGCAGATTCGGGCTAGCGGGGGCAGATACGCAGTATTTT. The chain employs TRBV6-1 and TRBJ2-3; 10 bases align to TRBD2. CDR1 and CDR2 (germline): MNHNS, SASEGT. This CDR3 spans 15 amino acids. Trimming took 6 bases from V and 4 from J; bases not matched to a gene: 7.